This entry describes one T cell receptor (beta chain). One junction end disagrees with the germline gene, perhaps due to a read error. A modified ARM-PCR protocol with three rounds of nested PCR amplified TCRbeta. TCRdb used MiXCR to reprocess the multiplex PCR reads, holding one entry per CDR3 protein. The top ten clones hold 21% of a sample with 75,000 to 90,000 distinct CDR3 sequences, approximately 73% of them seen once. The sample originates from a study of tumor and adjacent non-tumor tissue in lung cancer. Germline CDR1 and CDR2: SGHDT and YYEEEE. This CDR3 contains 15 residues. The template was RNA from unsorted bulk tissue. More than 3 cm separated this lung sample from the edge of the tumor. Donors were chemotherapy-naive, newly diagnosed lung cancer surgical patients in China, August–late 2014.

The receptor was derived from a woman in her forties or fifties with non-small cell lung cancer. The chain uses TRBV5-6 and TRBJ2-1, with a weak D call TRBD1 (6 bases). Sequenced input: distant non-tumor lung tissue. The CDR3 coding sequence is TGTGCCAGCAGCTACAGGGTCAACTCCTACAATGAGCAGTCCTTC. Translating gives CASSYRVNSYNEQSF.